The 20 T cell receptor beta chains reported below all come from one sample, sequenced in a study of blood T cell repertoires in COVID-19. Repertoires were generated with immunoSEQ multiplex PCR, while TCRdb's copy carries only in-frame clones and drops some. This table has 97,000 or so clones, roughly 86% appearing once. What was sequenced was peripheral blood. The source of these receptors is a man aged 40-55 years with active or convalescent COVID-19.

This clone was detected once. The rearrangement joins TRBV6-5 to TRBJ2-5, with D tentatively TRBD2 (6 bases). Trimming took off 0 bases at V and 4 bases at J, with 12 bases between the two ends. Per the germline V gene, CDR1 is MNHEY and CDR2 is SVGAGI. There are 15 residues in the CDR3. The CDR3 nucleotides read TGTGCCAGCAGTTACTCGCCGGGGGAGAGAGAGACCCAGTACTTC. It specifies CASSYSPGERETQYF.

The chain is built from TRBV3-1 (or the pseudogene TRBV3-2) and TRBJ2-1, with TRBD1 identical over 7 bases. After removal of 4 bases from V and 9 bases from J, the junction contained 6 bases not matched to a gene. Germline V gives CDR1 LGHDT, CDR2 YNNKEL (reference sequence). The CDR3 sequence is 13 residues long. The CDR3 sequence is CASSRTAGGEQFF. For the CDR3, the DNA is TGTGCCAGCAGCCGGACAGCAGGGGGTGAGCAGTTCTTC.

The chain has TRBV2 and TRBJ1-2; unclear D gene. This CDR3 contains 13 residues. With 8 bases removed from V and 8 bases from J, the gap between germline ends came to 18 bases. Per the germline V gene, CDR1 is SNHLY and CDR2 is FYNNEI. This chain's CDR3 is CASYYPGTSGYTF. CDR3 bases: TGTGCCAGCTACTATCCGGGAACATCCGGCTACACCTTC.

This clone appeared a few times. The chain is built from TRBV25-1 and TRBJ2-4; D ambiguous. Looked up from germline, CDR1 is MGHDK and CDR2 is SYGVNS. V lost 3 bases and J lost 6, with 6 bases in between. This CDR3 has 12 residues. The CDR3: CASSDSSNIQYF. CDR3 sequence (DNA): TGTGCCAGCAGTGATAGTTCAAACATTCAGTACTTC.

This chain links TRBV9 with TRBJ2-3; 13 nucleotides line up with TRBD2. The CDR3 totals 17 residues. The J segment lost 4 bases and the V segment lost 3 bases, leaving 8 bases of the junction unmatched. CDR1 and CDR2 (germline): SGDLS, YYNGEE. The CDR3 protein is CASSAGTSGVGADTQYF. As DNA, the CDR3 is TGTGCCAGCAGCGCCGGGACTAGCGGGGTCGGGGCAGATACGCAGTATTTT.

The chain recombines TRBV19 with TRBJ1-5; unclear D gene. The CDR3 is made up of 13 amino acids. The V and J ends lost 8 bases and 4 bases respectively, with 12 bases between them. CDR1 and CDR2 from the germline V gene are LNHDA and SQIVND (reference sequence). CDR3 amino acids: CASSSRDNQPQHF. The DNA of the CDR3 is TGTGCCAGTTCCTCGCGGGATAATCAGCCCCAGCATTTT.

This clone was counted a single time. The rearrangement uses TRBV18 and TRBJ1-5; maybe TRBD1 (6 bases). Germline CDR1 reads KGHSH; CDR2 reads LQKENI. This CDR3 has 15 amino acids. V lost 0 bases and J lost 7, with 13 bases in between. Here the CDR3 reads CASSPPGRGAQPQHF. The CDR3 DNA sequence: TGTGCCAGCTCACCACCGGGGAGGGGGGCCCAGCCCCAGCATTTT. The whole variable domain, filled in from reference TRBV18 and TRBJ1-5, reads NAGVMQNPRHLVRRRGQEARLRCSPMKGHSHVYWYRQLPEEGLKFMVYLQKENIIDESGMPKERFSAEFPKEGPSILRIQQVVRGDSAAYFCASSPPGRGAQPQHFGDGTRLSIL.

V gene TRBV18 combines with J gene TRBJ2-4; D is perhaps TRBD2 (7 bases). Germline CDR1 reads KGHSH; CDR2 reads LQKENI. This CDR3 is built from 16 residues. The V and J ends lost 6 bases and 3 bases respectively, with 18 bases between them. CDR3 coding DNA: TGTGCCAGCTCCCCTGGCCGGGGGGCCGGCAAAAACATTCAGTACTTC. Amino acids: CASSPGRGAGKNIQYF.

The chain links TRBV19 to TRBJ1-4; D may be TRBD1 (5 bases). CDR1 and CDR2 (germline): LNHDA, SQIVND (reference sequence). The CDR3 contains 14 residues. Deletions cut 10 bases from V and 3 bases from J, with 15 bases between. The CDR3 nucleotides are TGTGCCACCTCCCGCGGGGGGTCTAATGAAAAACTGTTTTTT. Protein sequence: CATSRGGSNEKLFF.

V usage is TRBV6-5 and J usage is TRBJ2-1; D is uncertain. Trimming shortened V by 4 bases and J by 8 bases, and 9 bases separated the two germline ends. This CDR3 spans 12 amino acids. Germline V lookup: CDR1 MNHEY, CDR2 SVGAGI. The chain's CDR3 is CASSSRSDEQFF. In DNA form, the CDR3 reads TGTGCCAGCAGTTCGAGGTCTGATGAGCAGTTCTTC.

The chain links TRBV11-2 to TRBJ2-5, with 7 nucleotides matching TRBD1. After removal of 3 bases from V and 5 bases from J, the junction contained 9 bases not matched to a gene. The germline V gene has CDR1 SGHAT and CDR2 FQNNGV. CDR3 length: 15 residues. In DNA, the CDR3 is TGTGCCAGCAGCTTCTCGACAGGGCTCGAGGAGACCCAGTACTTC. This gives the protein CASSFSTGLEETQYF.

This chain links TRBV7-2 with TRBJ2-2; 11 nucleotides line up with TRBD1. The CDR3 is 14 amino acids. The germline gives CDR1 SGHTA, CDR2 FQGNSA. J gave up 6 bases and V 6 bases, and 3 bases lay outside the gene matches. CDR3 protein: CASSWGQGAGELFF. The CDR3 bases are TGTGCCAGCAGTTGGGGACAGGGGGCCGGGGAGCTGTTTTTT.

The chain links TRBV7-2 to TRBJ2-2; D gene uncertain. Looked up from germline, CDR1 is SGHTA and CDR2 is FQGNSA. CDR3 length equals 14 residues. V gave up 4 bases and J gave up 7 bases, with 13 bases separating them. The CDR3, as DNA: TGTGCCAGCAGCTGGCGCGGAAACGGCGGGGAGCTGTTTTTT. It translates to CASSWRGNGGELFF.

The CDR3 is CASSQDRGPYTQYF. Here the CDR3 DNA reads TGTGCCAGCAGCCAAGATAGGGGCCCTTATACGCAGTATTTT. The chain employs TRBV14 and TRBJ2-3; weak D call: TRBD1 (5 bases). V was shortened by 0 bases and J by 7 bases, with 11 bases between the two germline ends. The CDR3 has 14 residues. Germline V gene sequence: CDR1 SGHDN, CDR2 FVKESK.

This rearrangement joins TRBV4-3 to TRBJ2-7, with D possibly TRBD1 on 6 matching bases. V was trimmed by 2 bases and J by 2 bases, leaving 7 bases between them. In germline, CDR1 is LGHNA, CDR2 YSLEER. The CDR3 has 13 amino acids. The chain's CDR3 is CASSQSGAYEQYF. CDR3 nucleotides: TGCGCCAGCAGCCAATCAGGGGCCTACGAGCAGTACTTC.

V gene TRBV10-3 combines with J gene TRBJ1-2; perhaps TRBD1 as D (6 bases). The CDR3 is 14 amino acids. The germline V gene encodes CDR1 ENHRY and CDR2 SYGVKD. The V and J ends lost 4 bases and 2 bases respectively, with 11 bases between them. CDR3 DNA sequence: TGTGCCATCAGTGGGGGGGGGCTGAACTATGGCTACACCTTC. Protein sequence: CAISGGGLNYGYTF.

The V gene is TRBV5-1, the J gene TRBJ1-2; 7 positions match TRBD1. CDR3 length equals 14 residues. J gave up 4 bases and V 4 bases, and 7 bases lay outside the gene matches. Germline CDR1 reads SGHRS; CDR2 reads YFSETQ. The CDR3: CASSPPTGFYGYTF. CDR3 DNA: TGCGCCAGCAGCCCCCCGACAGGGTTCTATGGCTACACCTTC.

V gene TRBV30 combines with J gene TRBJ2-1; weak D call: TRBD1 (6 bases). The CDR3 loop spans 14 amino acids. V lost 2 bases to trimming and J lost 5 bases, with 13 bases between them. CDR1 and CDR2 from the germline V gene are GTSNPN and SVGIG (reference sequence). This CDR3 is CAWSKGDGDNEQFF. The CDR3 DNA is TGTGCCTGGAGTAAGGGGGACGGTGACAATGAGCAGTTCTTC.

V gene TRBV23-1 combines with J gene TRBJ1-4; D might be TRBD1 (6 bases). TRBV23-1 is classed as an ORF, of uncertain function. The CDR3 covers 15 residues. V gave up 6 bases and J gave up 6 bases, with 17 bases separating them. CDR3 loop: CASSLTGNRDEKLFF. The DNA for the CDR3 is TGCGCCAGCAGCCTAACAGGGAACAGGGATGAAAAACTGTTTTTT.

The chain couples TRBV5-1 to TRBJ2-3; the D gene is possibly TRBD1 (5 bases). Germline loops: CDR1 SGHRS, CDR2 YFSETQ. The CDR3 consists of 15 residues. V was cut by 1 base and J by 2 bases, with 11 bases left in between. The CDR3 nucleotides are TGCGCCAGCAGCTTGAGCCAGGGATCCACAGATACGCAGTATTTT. This sequence encodes CASSLSQGSTDTQYF.